Sequencing of this T cell receptor (beta chain) was carried out in a study of shared clonotypes between healthy human individuals. Findings and caveats of the study: Naive subsets usually exceeded memory subsets in estimated richness.

This table comes from immunoSEQ multiplex PCR, and its TCRdb copy is limited to in-frame clones, with some not included. The table includes 2 million to 2.5 million clones, roughly 96% detected once. V lost 7 bases to trimming and J lost 4 bases, with 15 bases between them. Germline V CDR1 and CDR2: MNHEY, SVGAGI. There are 14 residues in the CDR3. On this clone: Its antigen is still unknown.

The chain recombines TRBV6-5 with TRBJ2-3; D is uncertain. The source of this sequence is a man between 18 and 35 years old in good health. Sequencing was carried out using naive CD4+ T cells sorted from blood. Subset here: CD45RA+ positively selected. CDR3 protein: CASNTPNTPDTQYF. DNA of the CDR3: TGTGCCAGCAACACACCCAACACGCCAGATACGCAGTATTTT.